The TCR beta chain described here comes from a study of metastatic and nonmetastatic thyroid tumors. Overall study: The authors compared repertoires across blood and tumor or nodule tissue from malignant and benign thyroid patients. Whole-study findings and limits: Patients with malignant thyroid tumors reportedly had significantly higher TCR beta diversity than those with benign nodules, in blood and tumor.

Each patient came to thyroid surgery without any prior treatment (of any kind). Details on this clone: The antigen is not known.

Using MiXCR, TCRdb reanalyzed the PCR reads. Counted here are more than 15,000 clones, roughly 29% occurring once; the ten biggest clones make up around 5.6%. Sequenced material: blood. This receptor was obtained from a female donor with papillary thyroid cancer or a benign thyroid nodule (not recorded which). Some clones in this sample may be carry-over from other donors' samples.

CDR3 sequence (DNA): TGTGCCAGCTCTTCCCTGGGGACCAGCTATAATTCACCCCTCCACTTT. Protein: CASSSLGTSYNSPLHF. The V gene is TRBV18, the J gene TRBJ1-6, with TRBD1 as a possible D gene (5 bases). Between the trimmed V and J ends, which lost 6 bases and 3 bases, there was a span of 15 bases. The length of the CDR3 is 16 residues. Germline values: CDR1 KGHSH, CDR2 LQKENI.